This TCR beta chain is drawn from a study of a mutant IDH1 vaccine in newly diagnosed glioma. Concerning this clone itself: Its specificity is unknown.

Method: immunoSEQ multiplex PCR; TCRdb's copy keeps in-frame clones and lacks some. The sample carries about 30,000 clones, more than 75% recorded once. CDR1 and CDR2 from the germline V gene are SGHTA and FQGNSA. The V and J ends lost 6 bases and 8 bases, in that order; junction bases with no gene match: 12. The CDR3 runs 15 residues. The time point: week 23, last vaccination. Doses of 300 ug of mutant IDH1 20-mer peptide were given with topical imiquimod. The V call is TRBV7-2, the J call TRBJ1-2, with 10 bases that match TRBD1. The sequence was obtained from a man aged 40-55 years with glioma. The input for sequencing was PBMCs, taken from a glioma patient whose treatment included an IDH1 peptide vaccine. The CDR3 sequence is CASRRPGQGSRGYTF. The CDR3 DNA sequence: TGTGCCAGCAGACGACCGGGACAGGGGAGTAGAGGCTACACCTTC.